This is a list of T cell receptor beta chains from one sample in a study of control samples from healthy donors and cancer patients. Assay used: immunoSEQ multiplex PCR; TCRdb lists only in-frame clones, some missing. The sample has fewer than 120,000 clones, around 87% seen once. Sample: PBMCs. All receptors derive from a woman aged 60-75 years with lung cancer. Both conserved end residues are part of each CDR3. A D gene is named only where the DNA matches it firmly. Size tells how often a clone was seen (once, few, many) or the class of an expanded clone, and some rows leave it out.

CDR3nt: TGTGCCAGCAGTTACGACAATGAGCAGTTCTTC
CDR3aa: CASSYDNEQFF
j_gene: TRBJ2-1
abundance: -
len: 11
d_gene: -
v_gene: TRBV6-5

CDR3nt: TGTGCCAGAAGGAGGGTGGGACTGCCCGGTTCCTATAATTCACCCCTCCACTTT
CDR3aa: CARRRVGLPGSYNSPLHF
j_gene: TRBJ1-6
abundance: -
len: 18
d_gene: -
v_gene: TRBV5-3

CDR3nt: TGTGCCAGCAGTGGCGGACTCGACACAGATACGCAGTATTTT
CDR3aa: CASSGGLDTDTQYF
j_gene: TRBJ2-3
abundance: -
len: 14
d_gene: -
v_gene: TRBV25-1

CDR3nt: TGTGCCAGCAGCTTGTCCCCAGTTGCCGAAGCTTTCTTT
CDR3aa: CASSLSPVAEAFF
j_gene: TRBJ1-1
abundance: -
len: 13
d_gene: -
v_gene: TRBV7-2

CDR3nt: TGTGCCAGCTCGCCTACAGCTTTGAACACTGAAGCTTTCTTT
CDR3aa: CASSPTALNTEAFF
j_gene: TRBJ1-1
abundance: -
len: 14
d_gene: -
v_gene: TRBV18

CDR3nt: TGTGCCAGCAGCTTGGGGGGACAGATGAACACTGAAGCTTTCTTT
CDR3aa: CASSLGGQMNTEAFF
j_gene: TRBJ1-1
abundance: -
len: 15
d_gene: TRBD1
v_gene: TRBV5-6

CDR3nt: TGTGCCAGTAGTATAGACAGTAGCAATCAGCCCCAGCATTTT
CDR3aa: CASSIDSSNQPQHF
j_gene: TRBJ1-5
abundance: -
len: 14
d_gene: -
v_gene: TRBV19

CDR3nt: TGTGCCAGCAGAACTAGCGGGAGCGTGGGGCAGTTCTTC
CDR3aa: CASRTSGSVGQFF
j_gene: TRBJ2-1
abundance: -
len: 13
d_gene: TRBD2
v_gene: TRBV2

CDR3nt: TGTGCCAGCAGCTTAAAGGCAGGGACAGGGTATCAGCCCCAGCATTTT
CDR3aa: CASSLKAGTGYQPQHF
j_gene: TRBJ1-5
abundance: -
len: 16
d_gene: TRBD1
v_gene: TRBV7-2

CDR3nt: TGTGCCAGTAGAATCACTAGCGGGAGCATAGACAATGAGCAGTTCTTC
CDR3aa: CASRITSGSIDNEQFF
j_gene: TRBJ2-1
abundance: -
len: 16
d_gene: TRBD2
v_gene: TRBV19

CDR3nt: TGTGCCGGCGGGGGGCGGCAGGGGGCTGGAAACACCATATATTTT
CDR3aa: CAGGGRQGAGNTIYF
j_gene: TRBJ1-3
abundance: once
len: 15
d_gene: TRBD1
v_gene: TRBV28

CDR3nt: TGTGCCAGCAGCCGACTAGCGGGGGCCGACAATGAGCAGTTCTTC
CDR3aa: CASSRLAGADNEQFF
j_gene: TRBJ2-1
abundance: -
len: 15
d_gene: TRBD2
v_gene: TRBV5-6

CDR3nt: TGTGCCAGCAGCCATGGGACGGGACAGCCAAATAGCAATCAGCCCCAGCATTTT
CDR3aa: CASSHGTGQPNSNQPQHF
j_gene: TRBJ1-5
abundance: once
len: 18
d_gene: TRBD1
v_gene: TRBV7-8